A single sample gave rise to the 3 T cell receptor beta chains below, sequenced in a study of blood T cell repertoires in COVID-19. Generated by immunoSEQ multiplex PCR, the TCRdb table keeps only in-frame clones and is missing some. The sample contains about 360,000 clones, 86% of which appear only once. The sequencing input was peripheral blood. These receptor sequences come from a woman aged 55-69 years with COVID-19, enrolled during active disease.

This clone has just a few counts. This rearrangement joins TRBV6-2 or TRBV6-3 to TRBJ2-7; 7 bases are a match to TRBD1. The germline gives CDR1 MNHEY, CDR2 SVGEGT. The CDR3 consists of 13 residues. V lost 2 bases and J lost 5; bases outside the gene matches: 3. The CDR3 DNA is TGTGCCAGCAGTTACAGGGGGCAGAACGAGCAGTACTTC. As protein: CASSYRGQNEQYF.

The V gene is TRBV30, the J gene TRBJ1-5; possibly TRBD1 for D (6 bases). This CDR3 is 15 amino acids long. Germline lookup yields CDR1 GTSNPN and CDR2 SVGIG (reference sequence). V lost 0 bases to trimming and J lost 2 bases, with 11 bases between them. For the CDR3, the DNA is TGTGCCTGGAGTGTACGGGCAGGGGGCAATCAGCCCCAGCATTTT. Translated, it gives CAWSVRAGGNQPQHF.

This rearrangement joins TRBV6-1 to TRBJ1-3; tentative D call: TRBD1 (5 bases). The V gene lost 3 bases and the J gene lost 2 bases, with 14 bases spanning the gap. CDR3 size: 16 residues. Germline V gene sequence: CDR1 MNHNS, CDR2 SASEGT. CDR3 DNA sequence: TGTGCCAGCAGTGATCTAGGACAAACCGCTGGAAACACCATATATTTT. Amino acids: CASSDLGQTAGNTIYF.